This T cell receptor (beta chain) was recovered during a study of CD8 T cells in ankylosing spondylitis. Study conclusions and caveats: Before this, some motif variants had been reported in reactive arthritis synovial fluid and blood. The authors found the disease-linked clones to be CD8+ and relatively rare in peripheral blood.

This clonotype has at least ten counts. The antigen is unknown. TCRdb re-called the 5' RACE reads with MiXCR, one entry per CDR3 protein. Of 39,000 or so distinct CDR3 sequences detected, 10% appear once; the ten largest clones hold more than 15%. V lost 0 bases and J 6 bases, leaving 9 bases between the germline ends. Germline V gene sequence: CDR1 SGHKS, CDR2 YYEKEE (reference sequence). The CDR3 length is 13 residues. The specimen was blood, either unsorted or a sorted T cell fraction (not recorded which). The TCR originated in a male donor with ankylosing spondylitis or in good health (not recorded which). The chain joins TRBV5-5 to TRBJ2-5; no clear D. CDR3 amino acids: CASSLGTGKTQYF. The CDR3 nucleotides are TGTGCCAGCAGCTTGGGTACGGGTAAGACCCAGTACTTC.